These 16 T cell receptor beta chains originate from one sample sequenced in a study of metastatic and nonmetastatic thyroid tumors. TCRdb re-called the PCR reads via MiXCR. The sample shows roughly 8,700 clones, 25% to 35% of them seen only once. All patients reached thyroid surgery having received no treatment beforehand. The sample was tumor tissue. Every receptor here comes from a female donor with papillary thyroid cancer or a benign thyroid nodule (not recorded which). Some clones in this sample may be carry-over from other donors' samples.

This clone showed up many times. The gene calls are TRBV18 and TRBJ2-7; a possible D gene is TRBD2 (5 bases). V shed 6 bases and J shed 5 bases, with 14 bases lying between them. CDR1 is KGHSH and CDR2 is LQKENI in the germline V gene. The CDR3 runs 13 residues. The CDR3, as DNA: TGTGCCAGCTCCCTTAGTTACGGGGACGAGCAGTACTTC. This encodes CASSLSYGDEQYF.

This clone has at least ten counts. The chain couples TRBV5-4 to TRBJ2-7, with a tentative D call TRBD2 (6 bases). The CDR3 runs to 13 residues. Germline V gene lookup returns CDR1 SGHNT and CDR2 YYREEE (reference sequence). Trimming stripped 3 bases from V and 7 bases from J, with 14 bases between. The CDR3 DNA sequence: TGTGCCAGCAGCTGGGACTCTTCGGGGGAGCAGTACTTC. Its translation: CASSWDSSGEQYF.

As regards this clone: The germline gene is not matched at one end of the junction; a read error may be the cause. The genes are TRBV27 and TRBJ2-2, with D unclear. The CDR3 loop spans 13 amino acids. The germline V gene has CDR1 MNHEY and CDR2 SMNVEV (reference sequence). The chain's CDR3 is CAISPANTVELFF. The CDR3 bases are TGTGCCATCAGTCCGGCGAACACCGTGGAGCTGTTTTTT.

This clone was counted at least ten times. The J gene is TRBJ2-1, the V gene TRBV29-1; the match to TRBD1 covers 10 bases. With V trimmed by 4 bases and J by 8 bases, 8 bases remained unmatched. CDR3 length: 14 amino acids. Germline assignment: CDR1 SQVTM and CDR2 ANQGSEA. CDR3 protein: CSVGPGQGMHEQFF. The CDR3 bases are TGCAGCGTTGGGCCGGGACAGGGGATGCATGAGCAGTTCTTC.

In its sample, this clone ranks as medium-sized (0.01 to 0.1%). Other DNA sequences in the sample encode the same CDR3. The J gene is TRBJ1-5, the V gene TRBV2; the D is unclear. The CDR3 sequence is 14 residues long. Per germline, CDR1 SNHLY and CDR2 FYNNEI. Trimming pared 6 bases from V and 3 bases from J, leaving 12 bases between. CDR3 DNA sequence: TGTGCCAGCAGCGACGGACCGGACAATCAGCCCCAGCATTTT. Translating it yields CASSDGPDNQPQHF.

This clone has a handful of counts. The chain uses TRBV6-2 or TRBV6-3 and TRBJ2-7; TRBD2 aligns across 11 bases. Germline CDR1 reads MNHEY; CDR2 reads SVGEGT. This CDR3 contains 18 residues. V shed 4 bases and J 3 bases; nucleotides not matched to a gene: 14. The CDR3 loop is CASSSLGLAVVQGYEQYF. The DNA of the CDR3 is TGTGCCAGCAGTTCCTTGGGACTAGCGGTTGTTCAGGGCTACGAGCAGTACTTC.

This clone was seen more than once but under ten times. In DNA, the CDR3 is TGTGCCAGCAGTTACGAGGGGGCAATTCTAGGCACTGAAGCTTTCTTT. Encoded protein: CASSYEGAILGTEAFF. V and J are TRBV6-2 or TRBV6-3 and TRBJ1-1; TRBD1 matches 7 bases. V gave up 2 bases and J gave up 4 bases; unmatched junction bases: 10. Germline V gene sequence: CDR1 MNHEY, CDR2 SVGEGT. This CDR3 has 16 residues.

This CDR3 is CASSPTSGLAGPYEQYF. CDR3 sequence (DNA): TGTGCCAGCAGCCCAACTTCCGGACTAGCCGGCCCGTACGAGCAGTACTTC. The chain has TRBV14 and TRBJ2-7; the match to TRBD2 covers 8 bases. The germline V gene encodes CDR1 SGHDN and CDR2 FVKESK. The CDR3 covers 17 residues. The ends lost 4 bases at V and 4 bases at J; junction bases unmatched: 15.

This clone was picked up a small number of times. Here the CDR3 DNA reads TGTGCCAGCAGTTACGTGGTGGCTTATTGCTACACCTTC. Its translation is CASSYVVAYCYTF. The chain combines TRBV6-5 with TRBJ1-2; D is ambiguous. There are 13 residues in the CDR3. V lost 2 bases and J 9 bases, leaving 13 bases between the germline ends. Germline loops: CDR1 MNHEY, CDR2 SVGAGI.

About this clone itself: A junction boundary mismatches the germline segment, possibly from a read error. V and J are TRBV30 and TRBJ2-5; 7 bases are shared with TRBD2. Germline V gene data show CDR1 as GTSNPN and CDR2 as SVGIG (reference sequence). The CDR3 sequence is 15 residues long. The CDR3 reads CSWTRSRGGRETQYF. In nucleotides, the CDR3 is TGTTCCTGGACCCGGAGTCGGGGAGGGCGAGAGACCCAGTACTTC.

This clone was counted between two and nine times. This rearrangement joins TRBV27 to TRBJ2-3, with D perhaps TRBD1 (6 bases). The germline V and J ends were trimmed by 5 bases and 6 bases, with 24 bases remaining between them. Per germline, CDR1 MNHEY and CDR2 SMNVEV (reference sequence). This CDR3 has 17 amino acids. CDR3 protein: CASSPVSLSGASDTQYF. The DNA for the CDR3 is TGTGCCAGCAGTCCCGTTTCTCTGTCAGGGGCGAGTGATACGCAGTATTTT.

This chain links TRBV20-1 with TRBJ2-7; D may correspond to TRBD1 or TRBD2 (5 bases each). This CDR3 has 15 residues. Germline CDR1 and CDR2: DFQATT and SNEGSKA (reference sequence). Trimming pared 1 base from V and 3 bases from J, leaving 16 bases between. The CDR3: CSARGRTRGVYEQYF. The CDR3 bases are TGCAGTGCTAGAGGCCGGACACGGGGCGTCTACGAGCAGTACTTC.

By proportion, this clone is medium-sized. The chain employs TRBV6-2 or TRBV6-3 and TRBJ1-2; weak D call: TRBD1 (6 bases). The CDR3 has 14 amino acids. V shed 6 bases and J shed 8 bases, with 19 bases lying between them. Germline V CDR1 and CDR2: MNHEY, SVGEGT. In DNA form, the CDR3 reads TGTGCCAGCAGCTACCTGGGGGGGCGGCGAGGCTACACCTTC. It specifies CASSYLGGRRGYTF.

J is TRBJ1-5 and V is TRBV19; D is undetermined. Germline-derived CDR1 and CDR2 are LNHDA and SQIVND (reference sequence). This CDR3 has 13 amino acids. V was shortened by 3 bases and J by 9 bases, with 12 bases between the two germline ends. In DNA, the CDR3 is TGTGCCAGTAGTATTCCGGCTTTGTGGCCCCAGCATTTT. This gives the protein CASSIPALWPQHF. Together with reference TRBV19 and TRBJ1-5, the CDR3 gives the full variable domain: DGGITQSPKYLFRKEGQNVTLSCEQNLNHDAMYWYRQDPGQGLRLIYYSQIVNDFQKGDIAEGYSVSREKKESFPLTVTSAQKNPTAFYLCASSIPALWPQHFGDGTRLSIL.

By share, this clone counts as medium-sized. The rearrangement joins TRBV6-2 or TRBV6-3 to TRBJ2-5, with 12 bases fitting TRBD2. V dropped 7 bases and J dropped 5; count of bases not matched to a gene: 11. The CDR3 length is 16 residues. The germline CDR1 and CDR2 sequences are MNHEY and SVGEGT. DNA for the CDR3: TGTGCCAGCACCCTAGCGGGAGGGCCTCGAGGGGAGACCCAGTACTTC. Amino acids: CASTLAGGPRGETQYF.

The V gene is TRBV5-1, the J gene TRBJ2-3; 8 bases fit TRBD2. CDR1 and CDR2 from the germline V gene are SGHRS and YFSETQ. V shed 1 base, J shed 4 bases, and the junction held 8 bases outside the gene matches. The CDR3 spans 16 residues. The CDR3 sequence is CASSLYPGGIADTQYF. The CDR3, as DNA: TGCGCCAGCAGCTTGTACCCGGGAGGGATCGCAGATACGCAGTATTTT.